This T cell receptor (delta chain) emerged from a study of γδ T cells in repeated Plasmodium falciparum infection. Study-level information: Age- and gender-matched Australian children served as comparison for malaria-exposed Malian children. Malaria-naive adults were infected with P. falciparum NF54 four times over roughly 620 days.

This clone has more than one count but fewer than ten. This likely traces to a read error, being one base from a far larger clone. This same CDR3 is encoded by further DNA sequences in the sample. V trimming: 9 bases; J trimming: 0 bases; junction bases outside the gene matches: 22. CDR3 length: 21 residues. The V gene's germline CDR1 is TSWWSYY and CDR2 QGS. Bulk repertoires came from Vgamma9/Vdelta2+ or Vdelta2-negative gammadelta T cells flow-sorted from PBMC. TCRdb processed the multiplex PCR reads again with the CATT caller. The sample gives tens of thousands of delta-chain clones, around 1.7% of which show up once; 15% is in the top ten.

This sequence originates from a pool of human donors (malaria-infected and uninfected, not separated). This rearrangement joins TRDV1 to TRDJ1; 13 nucleotides line up with TRDD3. Sequences were obtained from gamma-delta T cells from blood. In nucleotides, the CDR3 is TGTGCTCTGCAGTCGGGGCCACCGTTTACTGGGGGATACGCGTACACCGATAAACTCATCTTT. It codes for CALQSGPPFTGGYAYTDKLIF.